This T cell receptor (beta chain) was identified during a study of shared clonotypes between healthy human individuals. Study details: Each donor had three CD4 naive, three CD4 memory, two CD8 naive and one CD8 memory plate. General observations from the study: Sampling covered nothing but blood. Tissue TCR repertoires likely differ from those found in blood.

In the naive CD8 group, cells lacked CD45RO and were positively selected for CCR7, so terminally differentiated effector memory CD45RA+ cells were left out. The authors loaded roughly 180 ng DNA, 25,000 to 30,000 T cell genomes, into sorted-subset replicate PCRs. Repertoires were generated with immunoSEQ multiplex PCR, while TCRdb's copy carries only in-frame clones and drops some. The sample has 800,000 or so clones; 95% to 97% are singletons. Regarding this clone: Its antigen is not known.

The clonotype was recovered from a man aged 25 to 40 in good health. The sequenced sample consisted of naive CD8+ T cells sorted from blood.

The CDR3 spells CATRVLDILERTEAFF. CDR3 nucleotide sequence: TGTGCCACCAGGGTTTTGGATATATTGGAGCGAACTGAAGCTTTCTTT. The gene calls are TRBV15 and TRBJ1-1; D not resolved. The germline V and J ends were trimmed by 6 bases and 5 bases, with 22 bases remaining between them. This CDR3 is 16 amino acids long. Germline CDR1 LNHNV, CDR2 YYDKDF (reference sequence).